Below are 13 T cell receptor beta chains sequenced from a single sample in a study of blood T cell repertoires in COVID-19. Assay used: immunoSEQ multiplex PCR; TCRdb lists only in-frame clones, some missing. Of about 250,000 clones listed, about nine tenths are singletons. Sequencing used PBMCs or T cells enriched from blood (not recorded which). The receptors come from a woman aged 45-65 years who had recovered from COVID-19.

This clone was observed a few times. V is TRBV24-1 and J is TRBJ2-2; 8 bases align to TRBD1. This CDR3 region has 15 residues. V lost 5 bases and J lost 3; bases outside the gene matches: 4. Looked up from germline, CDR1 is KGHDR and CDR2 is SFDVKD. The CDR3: CATSGWTGHTGELFF. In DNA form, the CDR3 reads TGTGCCACCAGTGGCTGGACAGGGCACACCGGGGAGCTGTTTTTT.

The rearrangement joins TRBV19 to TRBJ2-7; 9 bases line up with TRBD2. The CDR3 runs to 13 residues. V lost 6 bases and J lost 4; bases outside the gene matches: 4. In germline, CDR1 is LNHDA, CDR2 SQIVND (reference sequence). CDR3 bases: TGTGCCAGTAGGTTAGCGGGAGCTTACGAGCAGTACTTC. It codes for CASRLAGAYEQYF.

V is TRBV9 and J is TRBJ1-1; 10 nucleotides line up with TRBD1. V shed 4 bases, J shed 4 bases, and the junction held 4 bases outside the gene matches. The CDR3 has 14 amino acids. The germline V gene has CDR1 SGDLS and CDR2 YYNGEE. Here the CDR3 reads CASSLRDRGTEAFF. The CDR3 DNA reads TGTGCCAGCAGCCTCCGGGACAGGGGCACTGAAGCTTTCTTT.

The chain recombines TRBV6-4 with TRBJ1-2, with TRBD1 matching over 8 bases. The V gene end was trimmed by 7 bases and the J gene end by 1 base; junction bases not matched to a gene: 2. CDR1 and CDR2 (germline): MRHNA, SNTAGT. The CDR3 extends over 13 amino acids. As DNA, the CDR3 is TGTGCCAGCAACGACAGGGGTAACTATGGCTACACCTTC. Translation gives CASNDRGNYGYTF.

The CDR3 region has the DNA TGTGCCAGCGAAGAAGAGAGGCGGTACACAGATACGCAGTATTTT. This gives the protein CASEEERRYTDTQYF. V gene TRBV5-5 combines with J gene TRBJ2-3; D remains unclear. The CDR3 has 15 residues. The V and J ends lost 7 bases and 2 bases respectively, with 17 bases between them. Per germline, CDR1 SGHKS and CDR2 YYEKEE (reference sequence). Together with reference TRBV5-5 and TRBJ2-3, the CDR3 gives the full variable domain: DAGVTQSPTHLIKTRGQQVTLRCSPISGHKSVSWYQQVLGQGPQFIFQYYEKEERGRGNFPDRFSARQFPNYSSELNVNALLLGDSALYLCASEEERRYTDTQYFGPGTRLTVL.

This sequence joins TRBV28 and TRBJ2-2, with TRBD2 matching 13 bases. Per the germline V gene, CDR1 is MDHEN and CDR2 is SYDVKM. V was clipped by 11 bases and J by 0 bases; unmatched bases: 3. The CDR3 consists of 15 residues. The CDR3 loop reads CACGLAGANTGELFF. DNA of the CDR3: TGTGCCTGCGGACTAGCGGGAGCGAACACCGGGGAGCTGTTTTTT.

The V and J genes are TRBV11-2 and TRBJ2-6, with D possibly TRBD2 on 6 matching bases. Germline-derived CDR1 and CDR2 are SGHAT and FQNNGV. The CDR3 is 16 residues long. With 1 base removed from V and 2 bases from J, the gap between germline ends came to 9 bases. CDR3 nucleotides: TGTGCCAGCAGCTTAGCGCGGGGCGCTGGGGCCAACGTCCTGACTTTC. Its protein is CASSLARGAGANVLTF.

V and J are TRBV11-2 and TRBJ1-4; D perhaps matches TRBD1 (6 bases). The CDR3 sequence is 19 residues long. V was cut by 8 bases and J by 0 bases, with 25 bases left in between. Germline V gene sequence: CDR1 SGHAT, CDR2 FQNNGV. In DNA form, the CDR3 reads TGTGCCAGCCAGCCGGGACAAGGACGGGCCCCGCCAACTAATGAAAAACTGTTTTTT. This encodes CASQPGQGRAPPTNEKLFF.

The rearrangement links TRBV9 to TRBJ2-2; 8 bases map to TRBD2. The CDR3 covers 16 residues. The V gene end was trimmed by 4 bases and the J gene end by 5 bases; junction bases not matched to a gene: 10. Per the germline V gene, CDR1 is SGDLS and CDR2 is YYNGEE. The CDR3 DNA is TGTGCCAGCAGCACCCAATCGAGACTAGCGACCGGGGAGCTGTTTTTT. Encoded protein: CASSTQSRLATGELFF.

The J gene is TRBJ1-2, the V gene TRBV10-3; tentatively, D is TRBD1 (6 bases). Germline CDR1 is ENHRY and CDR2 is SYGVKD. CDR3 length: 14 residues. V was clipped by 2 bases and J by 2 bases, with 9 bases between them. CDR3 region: CAISETGQNYGYTF. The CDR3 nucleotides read TGTGCCATCAGTGAGACAGGGCAGAACTATGGCTACACCTTC.

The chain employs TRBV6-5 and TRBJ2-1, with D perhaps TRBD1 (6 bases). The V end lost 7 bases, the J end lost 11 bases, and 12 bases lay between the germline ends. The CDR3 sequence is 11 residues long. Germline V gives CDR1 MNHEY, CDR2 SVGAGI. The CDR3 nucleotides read TGTGCCAGCACCTTCACAGGGAAGCAGTTCTTC. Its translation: CASTFTGKQFF.

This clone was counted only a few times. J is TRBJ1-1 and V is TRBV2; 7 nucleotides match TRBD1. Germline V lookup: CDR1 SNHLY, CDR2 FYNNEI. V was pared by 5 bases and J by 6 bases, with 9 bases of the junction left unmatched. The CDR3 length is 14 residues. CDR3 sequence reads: CASSRQGPTAEAFF. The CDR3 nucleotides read TGTGCCAGCAGTCGACAGGGACCAACGGCTGAAGCTTTCTTT.

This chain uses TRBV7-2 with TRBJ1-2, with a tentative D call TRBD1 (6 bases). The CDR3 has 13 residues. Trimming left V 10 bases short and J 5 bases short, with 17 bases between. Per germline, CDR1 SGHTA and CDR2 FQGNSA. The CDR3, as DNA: TGTGCCACTATGCGGGGGGGGCCTTATGGCTACACCTTC. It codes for CATMRGGPYGYTF.